This paragraph covers one TCR beta chain sequence. As the sequencing template, cDNA was produced by extracting RNA and reverse transcribing it. Assay used: immunoSEQ multiplex PCR; TCRdb lists only in-frame clones, some missing. Here the sample spans 90,000 to 150,000 clones, more than 45% being singletons. The data derive from a study of CD8+ T cells in alopecia areata. Study as a whole: Tofacitinib was taken orally by treated patients, and the dose was 5 to 10 mg twice daily.

The length of the CDR3 is 18 residues. The trim removed 4 bases at V and 1 base at J, leaving 7 bases unmatched. Germline assignment: CDR1 MNHEY and CDR2 SMNVEV (reference sequence). Treatment in this sample: oral pan-JAK inhibitor, 5-10 mg twice daily. Punch biopsies of lesional scalp, plus peripheral blood, were taken from alopecia areata patients. The clonotype originates from a human donor with alopecia areata. The sample consisted of CD4+ T cells sorted from blood, taken at week 4, from a patient treated with tofacitinib. The J gene is TRBJ2-3, the V gene TRBV27; 14 nucleotides line up with TRBD2. The CDR3 nucleotides read TGTGCCAGCAGTTCCCGACTAGCGGGGGGGATGGGCACAGATACGCAGTATTTT. Amino acid sequence: CASSSRLAGGMGTDTQYF.